The 18 T cell receptor beta chains below were found in one sample sequenced in a study of blood T cell repertoires in COVID-19 (dated by TCRdb to 2020 to 2022). Receptor amplification or capture employed the immunoSEQ multiplex PCR assay. What TCRdb holds here is the immuneACCESS table cut down to in-frame rearrangements. Part of the clones is not present; checked against another copy, under half of the missing clones reflect an unresolved V gene, and the others are unexplained. The sample table lists fewer than 400,000 clones, approximately 88% of them with a count of one. 8% to 9% of the sample is taken by the ten largest. The sample was PBMCs or T cells enriched from blood (not recorded which). All receptors derive from a woman in her late teens or twenties who had recovered from COVID-19.

The chain joins TRBV19 to TRBJ1-5; TRBD1 matches at 8 bases. Per germline, CDR1 LNHDA and CDR2 SQIVND (reference sequence). The CDR3 is 12 amino acids. V lost 11 bases, J lost 2 bases, and 2 bases stayed unmatched. The CDR3 here is CASQGGNQPQHF. In DNA form, the CDR3 reads TGTGCCTCACAGGGGGGCAATCAGCCCCAGCATTTT. Together with reference TRBV19 and TRBJ1-5, the CDR3 gives the full variable domain: DGGITQSPKYLFRKEGQNVTLSCEQNLNHDAMYWYRQDPGQGLRLIYYSQIVNDFQKGDIAEGYSVSREKKESFPLTVTSAQKNPTAFYLCASQGGNQPQHFGDGTRLSIL.

This clone was observed once. The CDR3: CASIGTGRVYEQYF. CDR3 DNA: TGTGCCAGCATTGGGACAGGGAGGGTCTACGAGCAGTACTTC. This chain joins TRBV2 and TRBJ2-7; 9 bases align to TRBD1. Germline CDR1 and CDR2: SNHLY and FYNNEI. V lost 7 bases and J lost 3; bases outside the gene matches: 7. This CDR3 has 14 residues.

CDR3 protein: CASSEGSGPHENIQYF. In DNA form, the CDR3 reads TGTGCCAGCAGCGAGGGGAGCGGGCCTCATGAGAACATTCAGTACTTC. The chain joins TRBV9 to TRBJ2-4; possibly TRBD2 for D (6 bases). Trimming shortened V by 3 bases and J by 7 bases, and 20 bases separated the two germline ends. The CDR3 is 16 residues long. Germline CDR1 SGDLS, CDR2 YYNGEE.

The chain combines TRBV10-3 with TRBJ2-7, with D unresolved. The CDR3 is 14 residues long. Germline V gene data show CDR1 as ENHRY and CDR2 as SYGVKD. Trimming took 0 bases from V and 0 from J, leaving 6 bases between them. CDR3 in DNA: TGTGCCATCAGTGAGTCCAGCGTCTCCTACGAGCAGTACTTC. Protein product: CAISESSVSYEQYF.

V gene TRBV15 combines with J gene TRBJ2-5; D is ambiguous. V lost 0 bases and J 5 bases, leaving 13 bases between the germline ends. Germline V gene sequence: CDR1 LNHNV, CDR2 YYDKDF (reference sequence). This CDR3 has 15 residues. The CDR3 sequence: CATSRDRLTWETQYF. In DNA, the CDR3 is TGTGCCACCAGCAGAGATCGGCTGACTTGGGAGACCCAGTACTTC.

V is TRBV6-6 and J is TRBJ1-4; 8 bases align to TRBD1. The CDR3 loop spans 15 amino acids. CDR1 is MNHNY and CDR2 is SVGAGI in the germline V gene (reference sequence). The J segment lost 0 bases and the V segment lost 6 bases, leaving 3 bases of the junction unmatched. This CDR3 is CASSRQGSTNEKLFF. CDR3 coding DNA: TGTGCCAGCAGCCGACAGGGGTCAACTAATGAAAAACTGTTTTTT.

In its sample, this clone was seen a few times. The chain is built from TRBV7-9 and TRBJ2-4, with TRBD1 identical over 8 bases. The junction had 9 bases not matched to a gene; V was cut back by 5 bases and J by 9 bases. The germline gives CDR1 SEHNR, CDR2 FQNEAQ (reference sequence). CDR3 length equals 14 residues. Written as DNA, the CDR3 is TGTGCCAGCAGCCAACTCGGACAGGGTACCATTCAGTACTTC. Protein: CASSQLGQGTIQYF. The complete variable domain, with remaining parts taken from reference TRBV7-9 and TRBJ2-4, reads DTGVSQNPRHKITKRGQNVTFRCDPISEHNRLYWYRQTLGQGPEFLTYFQNEAQLEKSRLLSDRFSAERPKGSFSTLEIQRTEQGDSAMYLCASSQLGQGTIQYFGAGTRLSVL.

The V and J genes are TRBV28 and TRBJ1-5; D unresolved. This CDR3 has 16 amino acids. Looked up from germline, CDR1 is MDHEN and CDR2 is SYDVKM. Trimming cost V 3 bases and J 0 bases, with 12 bases left between them. In DNA, the CDR3 is TGTGCCAGCAGTTTTCGGGGTTTCTATAGCAATCAGCCCCAGCATTTT. As protein: CASSFRGFYSNQPQHF.

This chain connects TRBV28 to TRBJ2-7; D not resolved. The germline gives CDR1 MDHEN, CDR2 SYDVKM. The V end lost 4 bases, the J end lost 3 bases, and 7 bases lay between the germline ends. The CDR3 extends over 12 amino acids. The CDR3 is CASSWSSYEQYF. Written as DNA, the CDR3 is TGTGCCAGCAGTTGGTCGAGCTACGAGCAGTACTTC. The whole variable domain, remainder taken from reference TRBV28 and TRBJ2-7, is DVKVTQSSRYLVKRTGEKVFLECVQDMDHENMFWYRQDPGLGLRLIYFSYDVKMKEKGDIPEGYSVSREKKERFSLILESASTNQTSMYLCASSWSSYEQYFGPGTRLTVT.

As DNA, the CDR3 is TGCGCCAGCAGCCAAGATCTCGCCGGGTTTGGCGAGCAGTACTTC. It encodes CASSQDLAGFGEQYF. The chain links TRBV4-1 to TRBJ2-7; D gene uncertain. CDR1 and CDR2 from the germline V gene are MGHRA and YSYEKL. V shed 0 bases and J shed 6 bases, with 15 bases lying between them. The CDR3 length is 15 residues.

Notes on this clone: Other DNA sequences in the sample encode the same CDR3. CDR3 DNA sequence: TGTGCCAGCAGTCCGCGACAGGGAGGTGGGTACGAGCAGTACTTC. It specifies CASSPRQGGGYEQYF. The V call is TRBV27, the J call TRBJ2-7; TRBD1 is a possible D gene (7 bases). The CDR3 length is 15 residues. In germline, CDR1 is MNHEY, CDR2 SMNVEV (reference sequence). Trimming pared 5 bases from V and 4 bases from J, leaving 18 bases between.

CDR3 nucleotide sequence: TGTGCCAGCAGGTCCGGGGGTAACTATGGCTACACCTTC. This sequence encodes CASRSGGNYGYTF. The gene calls are TRBV12-3 or TRBV12-4 and TRBJ1-2; D is perhaps TRBD1 (5 bases). This CDR3 has 13 residues. With 6 bases removed from V and 1 base from J, the gap between germline ends came to 9 bases.

The genes are TRBV7-2 and TRBJ2-7; tentative D call: TRBD2 (5 bases). Germline V gene lookup returns CDR1 SGHTA and CDR2 FQGNSA. This CDR3 has 14 amino acids. V was trimmed by 2 bases and J by 4 bases, leaving 12 bases between them. The CDR3 bases are TGTGCCAGCAGCTTACGGCTAGCTTCGTACGAGCAGTACTTC. This sequence encodes CASSLRLASYEQYF.

This clone was seen a single time. The V gene is TRBV14, the J gene TRBJ2-7; 9 bases are shared with TRBD2. The ends lost 6 bases at V and 6 bases at J; junction bases unmatched: 12. The CDR3 length is 15 residues. Germline V gene data show CDR1 as SGHDN and CDR2 as FVKESK. The CDR3 nucleotides are TGTGCCAGCAGTCACCGGGCGGGAGGGCCGAGCGAGCAGTACTTC. Translation: CASSHRAGGPSEQYF.

The chain employs TRBV28 and TRBJ1-2; TRBD1 aligns across 8 bases. Trimming cost V 7 bases and J 5 bases; bases outside gene matches: 6. The CDR3 consists of 13 residues. Germline V gene lookup returns CDR1 MDHEN and CDR2 SYDVKM. CDR3 sequence (DNA): TGTGCCAGCATTGAAAGACAGGGGTATGGCTACACCTTC. Its translation is CASIERQGYGYTF.

The chain couples TRBV19 to TRBJ1-2; 7 nucleotides agree with TRBD1. V dropped 1 base and J dropped 4; count of bases not matched to a gene: 18. In germline, CDR1 is LNHDA, CDR2 SQIVND (reference sequence). The length of the CDR3 is 19 residues. CDR3 protein: CASSIGPRQGPRRGYGYTF. The CDR3 DNA reads as TGTGCCAGTAGTATAGGCCCCCGACAGGGTCCCCGGCGAGGCTATGGCTACACCTTC.

This rearrangement joins TRBV28 to TRBJ2-1, with D possibly TRBD1 on 7 matching bases. Trimming cost V 5 bases and J 9 bases, with 29 bases left between them. This CDR3 is built from 18 residues. Germline-derived CDR1 and CDR2 are MDHEN and SYDVKM. The CDR3 nucleotides are TGTGCCAGCAGTGTTGTCCTGTCAGGGGGGATCCGAGGTGGTGAGCAGTTCTTC. Its translation: CASSVVLSGGIRGGEQFF.

The rearrangement links TRBV3-1 (or the pseudogene TRBV3-2) to TRBJ2-5, with 12 bases lining up with TRBD2. V shed 2 bases and J 5 bases; nucleotides not matched to a gene: 3. CDR1 and CDR2 (germline): LGHDT, YNNKEL (reference sequence). The CDR3 loop spans 15 amino acids. CDR3: CASSQSSGGAETQYF. In DNA form, the CDR3 reads TGTGCCAGCAGCCAATCTAGCGGGGGGGCGGAGACCCAGTACTTC.